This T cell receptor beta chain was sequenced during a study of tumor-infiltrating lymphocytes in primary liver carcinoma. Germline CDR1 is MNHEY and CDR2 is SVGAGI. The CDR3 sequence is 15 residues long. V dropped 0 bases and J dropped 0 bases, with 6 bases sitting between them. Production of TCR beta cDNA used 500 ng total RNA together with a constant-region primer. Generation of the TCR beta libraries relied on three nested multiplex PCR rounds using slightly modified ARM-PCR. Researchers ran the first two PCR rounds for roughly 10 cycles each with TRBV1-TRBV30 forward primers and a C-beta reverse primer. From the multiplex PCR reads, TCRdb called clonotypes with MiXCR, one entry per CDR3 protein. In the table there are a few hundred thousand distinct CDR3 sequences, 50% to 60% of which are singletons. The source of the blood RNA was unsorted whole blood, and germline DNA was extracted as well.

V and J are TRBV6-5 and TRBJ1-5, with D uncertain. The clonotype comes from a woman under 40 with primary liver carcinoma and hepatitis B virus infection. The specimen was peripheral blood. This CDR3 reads CASSYSKGSNQPQHF. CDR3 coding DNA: TGTGCCAGCAGTTACTCAAAAGGTAGCAATCAGCCCCAGCATTTT.